What follows is one T cell receptor (beta chain) and its context. This specimen belongs to a study of blood T cell repertoires in COVID-19. Assay: immunoSEQ multiplex PCR; the TCRdb copy retains only in-frame clones and omits some. The repertoire consists of over 200,000 clones, with 75% to 85% occurring once and the leading ten covering around 1.3%. J was trimmed by 4 bases and V by 4 bases; bases with no gene match: 9. Germline assignment: CDR1 SGHTA and CDR2 FQGNSA. The CDR3 has 16 amino acids. The receptor was isolated from a woman aged 30 to 39 with COVID-19, enrolled during active disease. Sequencing used peripheral blood. The rearrangement joins TRBV7-2 to TRBJ1-4, with 7 bases identical to TRBD1. The CDR3 sequence: CASSSRDSLLNEKLFF. DNA of the CDR3: TGTGCCAGCAGCTCCCGGGACAGCCTTCTTAATGAAAAACTGTTTTTT.